These 8 T cell receptor beta chains were all obtained from the same sample, sequenced in a study of control samples from healthy donors and cancer patients. Sequenced by immunoSEQ multiplex PCR; TCRdb stores in-frame clones only, minus some. Found here are about 100,000 clones, 87% of them singletons; the top ten hold 18%. Source material: blood. The receptors stem from a woman aged 50 to 65 in good health.

J is TRBJ2-7 and V is TRBV7-2; 7 positions agree with TRBD2. Germline lookup yields CDR1 SGHTA and CDR2 FQGNSA. CDR3 length equals 14 residues. The J segment lost 7 bases and the V segment lost 3 bases, leaving 9 bases of the junction unmatched. DNA for the CDR3: TGTGCCAGCAGCTTGGGCTGGGGAGCGGGAGAGCAGTACGTC. Protein product: CASSLGWGAGEQYV.

V and J are TRBV2 and TRBJ2-3; D is uncertain. The CDR3 is 12 amino acids. Trimming left V 6 bases short and J 0 bases short, with 4 bases between. Looked up from germline, CDR1 is SNHLY and CDR2 is FYNNEI. CDR3 residues: CASSPSTDTQYF. CDR3 nucleotides: TGTGCCAGCAGCCCTAGCACAGATACGCAGTATTTT.

This clone came up once. The rearrangement joins TRBV6-4 to TRBJ2-6; the D gene is possibly TRBD1 (5 bases). Germline V lookup: CDR1 MRHNA, CDR2 SNTAGT. The germline V and J ends were trimmed by 9 bases and 0 bases, with 12 bases remaining between them. The CDR3 runs to 15 residues. The CDR3 DNA reads TGTGCCAGTGCAGCCGACAGCTCTGGGGCCAACGTCCTGACTTTC. This translates into CASAADSSGANVLTF.

The chain couples TRBV28 to TRBJ2-3; TRBD1 is a possible D gene (5 bases). CDR1 and CDR2 from the germline V gene are MDHEN and SYDVKM. There are 17 residues in the CDR3. V lost 7 bases to trimming and J lost 4 bases, with 24 bases between them. In nucleotides, the CDR3 is TGTGCCAGCAACGACCCCCCCGGGCAGGGTATGGCAGATACGCAGTATTTT. Amino acids: CASNDPPGQGMADTQYF.

In this sample, this clone turned up once. This rearrangement joins TRBV3-1 (or the pseudogene TRBV3-2) to TRBJ1-2, with D uncertain. CDR1 and CDR2 (germline): LGHDT, YNNKEL (reference sequence). CDR3 length: 13 residues. V was clipped by 0 bases and J by 2 bases, with 4 bases between them. CDR3: CASSQEWNYGYTF. CDR3 in DNA: TGTGCCAGCAGCCAAGAATGGAACTATGGCTACACCTTC.

The chain is built from TRBV2 and TRBJ2-3; a possible D gene is TRBD2 (5 bases). Trimming shortened V by 3 bases and J by 0 bases, and 10 bases separated the two germline ends. Germline values: CDR1 SNHLY, CDR2 FYNNEI. This CDR3 region has 15 residues. The CDR3 protein is CASSEGATSTDTQYF. The CDR3, as DNA: TGTGCCAGCAGTGAGGGAGCCACTAGCACAGATACGCAGTATTTT.

The rearrangement uses TRBV19 and TRBJ2-3; 7 bases map to TRBD2. CDR3 length equals 17 residues. Losses at the gene ends were 9 bases for V and 2 bases for J; bases not matched to a gene: 17. The germline gives CDR1 LNHDA, CDR2 SQIVND (reference sequence). CDR3 nucleotides: TGTGCCAGCAAATCACATTTGGAGCGGGAAAACACAGATACGCAGTATTTT. This encodes CASKSHLERENTDTQYF.

A single count supports this clone. The V call is TRBV10-1, the J call TRBJ1-1; tentatively, D is TRBD1 (6 bases). CDR3 length: 14 residues. V lost 2 bases and J 6 bases, leaving 13 bases between the germline ends. From germline, CDR1 is WNHNN and CDR2 SYGVQD (reference sequence). DNA for the CDR3: TGCGCCAGCAGTGAGGGCAGGGGAAGAGCTGAAGCTTTCTTT. Translating gives CASSEGRGRAEAFF.